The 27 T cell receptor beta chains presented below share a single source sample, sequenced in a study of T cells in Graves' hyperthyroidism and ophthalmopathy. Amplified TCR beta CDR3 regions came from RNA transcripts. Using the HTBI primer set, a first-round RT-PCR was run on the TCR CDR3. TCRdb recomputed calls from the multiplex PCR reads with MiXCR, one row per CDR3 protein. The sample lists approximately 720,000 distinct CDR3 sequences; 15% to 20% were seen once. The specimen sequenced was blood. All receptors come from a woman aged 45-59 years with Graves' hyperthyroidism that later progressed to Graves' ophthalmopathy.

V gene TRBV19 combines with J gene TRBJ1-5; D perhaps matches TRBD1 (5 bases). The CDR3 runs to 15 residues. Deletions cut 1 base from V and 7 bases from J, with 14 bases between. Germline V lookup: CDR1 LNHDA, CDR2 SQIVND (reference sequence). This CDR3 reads CASSIGQGGGQPQHF. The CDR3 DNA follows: TGTGCCAGTAGTATAGGTCAGGGTGGAGGGCAGCCCCAGCATTTT.

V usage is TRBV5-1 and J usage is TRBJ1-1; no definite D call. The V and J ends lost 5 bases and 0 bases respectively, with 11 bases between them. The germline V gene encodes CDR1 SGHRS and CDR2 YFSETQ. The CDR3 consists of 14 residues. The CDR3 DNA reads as TGCGCCAGCAGACTTACCCGGGTGAACACTGAAGCTTTCTTT. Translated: CASRLTRVNTEAFF.

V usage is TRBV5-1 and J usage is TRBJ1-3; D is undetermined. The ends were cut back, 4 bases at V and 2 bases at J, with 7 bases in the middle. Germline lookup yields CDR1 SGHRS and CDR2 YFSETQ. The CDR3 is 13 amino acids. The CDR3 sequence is CASSEGPGNTIYF. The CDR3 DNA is TGCGCCAGCAGCGAGGGCCCTGGAAACACCATATATTTT.

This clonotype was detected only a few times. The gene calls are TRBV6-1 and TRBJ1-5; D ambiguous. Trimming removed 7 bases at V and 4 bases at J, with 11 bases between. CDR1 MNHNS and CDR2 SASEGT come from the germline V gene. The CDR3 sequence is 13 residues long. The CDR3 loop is CASIRLGNQPQHF. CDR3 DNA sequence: TGTGCCAGCATCAGACTCGGGAATCAGCCCCAGCATTTT.

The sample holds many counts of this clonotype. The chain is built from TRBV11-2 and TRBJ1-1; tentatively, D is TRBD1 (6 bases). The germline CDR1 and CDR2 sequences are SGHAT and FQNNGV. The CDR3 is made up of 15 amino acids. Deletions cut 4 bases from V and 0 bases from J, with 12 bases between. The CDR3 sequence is CASSSDGQLNTEAFF. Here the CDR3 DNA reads TGTGCCAGCAGCTCAGACGGACAGCTGAACACTGAAGCTTTCTTT.

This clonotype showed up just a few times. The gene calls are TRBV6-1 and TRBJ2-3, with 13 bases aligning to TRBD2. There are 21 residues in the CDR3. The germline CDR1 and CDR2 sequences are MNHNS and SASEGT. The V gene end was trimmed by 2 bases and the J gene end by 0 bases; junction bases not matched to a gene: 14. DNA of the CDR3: TGTGCCAGCAGTGAATTTATTGTCGGACTAGCGGGGGAACCTAGCACAGATACGCAGTATTTT. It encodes CASSEFIVGLAGEPSTDTQYF.

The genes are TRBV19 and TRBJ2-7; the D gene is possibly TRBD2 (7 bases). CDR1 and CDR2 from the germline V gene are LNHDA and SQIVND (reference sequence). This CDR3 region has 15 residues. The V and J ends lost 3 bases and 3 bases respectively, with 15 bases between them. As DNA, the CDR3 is TGTGCCAGTAGTATGGGCCGGGGGGCCGTCTACGAGCAGTACTTC. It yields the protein CASSMGRGAVYEQYF.

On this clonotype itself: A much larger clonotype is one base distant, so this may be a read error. CDR3 nucleotides: TGTGCCAGCAGTTTAGTGCCGGGACCATCCCACAATGAGCAGTTCTTC. Translation: CASSLVPGPSHNEQFF. V is TRBV27 and J is TRBJ2-1, with D perhaps assigned TRBD1 or TRBD2 (5 bases each). Germline CDR1 MNHEY, CDR2 SMNVEV (reference sequence). V lost 2 bases and J 5 bases, leaving 16 bases between the germline ends. There are 16 residues in the CDR3.

CDR3 protein: CASSLRVSAQYF. Written as DNA, the CDR3 is TGTGCCAGCAGTCTCCGGGTGAGCGCGCAGTATTTT. The chain uses TRBV6-1 and TRBJ2-3; D is uncertain. Germline CDR1 MNHNS, CDR2 SASEGT. With 5 bases removed from V and 10 bases from J, the gap between germline ends came to 13 bases. CDR3 length equals 12 residues.

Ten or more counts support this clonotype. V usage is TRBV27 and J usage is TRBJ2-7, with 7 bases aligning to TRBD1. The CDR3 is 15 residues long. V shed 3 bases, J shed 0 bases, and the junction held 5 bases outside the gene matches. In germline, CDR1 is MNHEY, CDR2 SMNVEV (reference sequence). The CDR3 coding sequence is TGTGCCAGCAGTTTGGTTGCAGGGGGCTCCTACGAGCAGTACTTC. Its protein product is CASSLVAGGSYEQYF.

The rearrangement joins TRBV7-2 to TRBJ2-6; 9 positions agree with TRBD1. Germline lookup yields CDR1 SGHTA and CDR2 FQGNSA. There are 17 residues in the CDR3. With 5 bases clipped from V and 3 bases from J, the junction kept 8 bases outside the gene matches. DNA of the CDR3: TGTGCCAGCAGCCCCGGGACAGGGAAGGGTGGGGCCAACGTCCTGACTTTC. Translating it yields CASSPGTGKGGANVLTF.

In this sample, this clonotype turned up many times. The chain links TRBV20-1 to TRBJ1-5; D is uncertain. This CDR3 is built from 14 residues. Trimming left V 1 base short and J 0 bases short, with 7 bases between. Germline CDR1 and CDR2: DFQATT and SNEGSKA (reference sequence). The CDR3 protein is CSARAGYSNQPQHF. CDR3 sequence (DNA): TGCAGTGCTAGAGCGGGATATAGCAATCAGCCCCAGCATTTT.

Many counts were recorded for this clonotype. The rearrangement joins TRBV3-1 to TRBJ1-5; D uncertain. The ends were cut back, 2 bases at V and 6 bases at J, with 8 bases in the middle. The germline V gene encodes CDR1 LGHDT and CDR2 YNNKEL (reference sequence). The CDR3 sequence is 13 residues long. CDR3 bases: TGTGCCAGCAGCCAAATTTCTGGTCAGCCCCAGCATTTT. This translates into CASSQISGQPQHF.

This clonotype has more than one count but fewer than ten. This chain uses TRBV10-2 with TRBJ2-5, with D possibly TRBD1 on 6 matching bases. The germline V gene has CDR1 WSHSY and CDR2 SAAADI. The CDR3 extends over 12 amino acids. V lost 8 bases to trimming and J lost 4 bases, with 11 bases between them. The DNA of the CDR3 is TGCGCCAGCTTGGGACAACGAGAGACCCAGTACTTC. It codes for CASLGQRETQYF.

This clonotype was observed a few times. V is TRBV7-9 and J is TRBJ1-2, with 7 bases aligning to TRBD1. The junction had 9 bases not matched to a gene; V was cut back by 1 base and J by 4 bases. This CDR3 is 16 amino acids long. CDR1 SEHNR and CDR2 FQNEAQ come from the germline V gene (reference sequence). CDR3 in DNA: TGTGCCAGCAGCTTAGTAGAGGCAGGGGGACCCTATGGCTACACCTTC. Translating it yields CASSLVEAGGPYGYTF.

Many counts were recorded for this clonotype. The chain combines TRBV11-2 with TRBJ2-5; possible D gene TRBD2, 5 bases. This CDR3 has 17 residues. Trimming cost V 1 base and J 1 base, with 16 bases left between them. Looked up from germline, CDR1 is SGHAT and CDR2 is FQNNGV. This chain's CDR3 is CASSLGPPGLSQETQYF. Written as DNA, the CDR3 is TGTGCCAGCAGCTTAGGCCCCCCGGGGTTGTCCCAAGAGACCCAGTACTTC.

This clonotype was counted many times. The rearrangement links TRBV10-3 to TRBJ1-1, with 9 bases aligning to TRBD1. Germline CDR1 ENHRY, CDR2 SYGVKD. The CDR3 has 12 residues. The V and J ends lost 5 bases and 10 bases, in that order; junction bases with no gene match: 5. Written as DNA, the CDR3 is TGTGCCATCAGTCTTACAGGGGGCCGAGCTTTCTTT. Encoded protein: CAISLTGGRAFF.

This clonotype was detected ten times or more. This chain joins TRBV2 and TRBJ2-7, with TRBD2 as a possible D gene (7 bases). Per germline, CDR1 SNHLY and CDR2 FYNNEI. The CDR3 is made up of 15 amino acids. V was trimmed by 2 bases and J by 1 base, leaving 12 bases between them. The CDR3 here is CASSENGGLSYEQYF. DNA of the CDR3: TGTGCCAGCAGTGAAAACGGGGGGCTGTCCTACGAGCAGTACTTC.

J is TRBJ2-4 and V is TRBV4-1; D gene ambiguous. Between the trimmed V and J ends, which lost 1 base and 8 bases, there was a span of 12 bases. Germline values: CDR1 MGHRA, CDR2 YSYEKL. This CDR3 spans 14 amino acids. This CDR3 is CASSQVVSSDIQYF. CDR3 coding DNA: TGCGCCAGCAGCCAAGTCGTCAGTTCAGACATTCAGTACTTC.

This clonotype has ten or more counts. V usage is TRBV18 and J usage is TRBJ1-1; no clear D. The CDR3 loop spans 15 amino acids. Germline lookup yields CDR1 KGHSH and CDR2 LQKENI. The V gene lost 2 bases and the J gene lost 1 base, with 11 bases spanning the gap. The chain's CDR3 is CASSPTAGGNTEAFF. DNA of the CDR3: TGTGCCAGCTCACCAACCGCCGGCGGGAACACTGAAGCTTTCTTT.

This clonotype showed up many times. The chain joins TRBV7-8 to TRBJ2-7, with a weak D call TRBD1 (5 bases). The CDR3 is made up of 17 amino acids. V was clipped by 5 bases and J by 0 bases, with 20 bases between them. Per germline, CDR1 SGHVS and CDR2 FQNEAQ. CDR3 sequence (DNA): TGTGCCAGCAGCCTCAATGTGGACACGAGGATCTCCTACGAGCAGTACTTC. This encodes CASSLNVDTRISYEQYF. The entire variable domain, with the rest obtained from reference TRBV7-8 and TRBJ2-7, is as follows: GAGVSQSPRYKVAKRGQDVALRCDPISGHVSLFWYQQALGQGPEFLTYFQNEAQLDKSGLPSDRFFAERPEGSVSTLKIQRTQQEDSAVYLCASSLNVDTRISYEQYFGPGTRLTVT.

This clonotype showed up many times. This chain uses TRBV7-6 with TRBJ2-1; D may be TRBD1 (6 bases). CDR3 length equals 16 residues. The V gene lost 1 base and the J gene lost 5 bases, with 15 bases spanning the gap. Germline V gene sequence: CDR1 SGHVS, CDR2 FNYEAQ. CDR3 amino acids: CASSLGEQGSHNEQFF. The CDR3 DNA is TGTGCCAGCAGCTTAGGTGAACAGGGTTCCCACAATGAGCAGTTCTTC.

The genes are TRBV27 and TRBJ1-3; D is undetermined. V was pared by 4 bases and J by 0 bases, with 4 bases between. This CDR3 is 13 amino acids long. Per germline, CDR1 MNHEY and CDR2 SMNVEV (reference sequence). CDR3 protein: CASSSPSGNTIYF. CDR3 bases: TGTGCCAGCAGTTCACCCTCTGGAAACACCATATATTTT.

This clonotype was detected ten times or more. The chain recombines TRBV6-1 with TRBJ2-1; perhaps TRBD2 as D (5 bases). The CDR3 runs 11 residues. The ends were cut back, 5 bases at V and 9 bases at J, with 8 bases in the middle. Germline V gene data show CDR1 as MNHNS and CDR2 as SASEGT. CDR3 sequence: CASSHAGEQFF. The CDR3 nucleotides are TGTGCCAGCAGTCACGCGGGTGAGCAGTTCTTC.

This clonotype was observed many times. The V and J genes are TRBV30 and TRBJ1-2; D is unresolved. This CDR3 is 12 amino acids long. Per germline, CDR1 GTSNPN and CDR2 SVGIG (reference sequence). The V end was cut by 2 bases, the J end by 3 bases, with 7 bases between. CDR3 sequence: CAWSRQDYGYTF. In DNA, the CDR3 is TGTGCCTGGAGTCGACAAGACTATGGCTACACCTTC.

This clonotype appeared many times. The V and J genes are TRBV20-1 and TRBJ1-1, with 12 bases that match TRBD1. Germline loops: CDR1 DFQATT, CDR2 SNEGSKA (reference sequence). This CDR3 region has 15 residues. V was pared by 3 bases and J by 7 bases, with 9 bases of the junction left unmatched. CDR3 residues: CSASPGQGARLEAFF. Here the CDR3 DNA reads TGCAGTGCTAGCCCGGGACAGGGGGCAAGACTTGAAGCTTTCTTT.

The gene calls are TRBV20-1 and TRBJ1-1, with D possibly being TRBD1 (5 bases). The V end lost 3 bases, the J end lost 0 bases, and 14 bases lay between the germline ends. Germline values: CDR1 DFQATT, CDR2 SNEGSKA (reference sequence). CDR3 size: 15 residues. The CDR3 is CSASGDSSLNTEAFF. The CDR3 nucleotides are TGCAGTGCTAGTGGTGACAGCTCACTGAACACTGAAGCTTTCTTT.